Reported below is one T cell receptor (beta chain). This record comes from a study of technical replicates of blood from four donors. The data were produced by immunoSEQ multiplex PCR, yet TCRdb's version contains in-frame clones alone and is incomplete. Seen here are 65,000 to 90,000 clones, approximately 91% observed once, and the top ten hold 4.7%. The sequencing input was PBMCs. This clonotype was sampled from a human donor in good health. Some clones in this sample may be carry-over from other donors' samples.

CDR3 DNA sequence: TGTGCCAGCAGCTCGGGCGGGGCCCGACGGGCAGATACGCAGTATTTT. Protein: CASSSGGARRADTQYF. This sequence joins TRBV13 and TRBJ2-3; tentatively, D is TRBD2 (6 bases). Germline loops: CDR1 PRHDT, CDR2 FYEKMQ (reference sequence). The CDR3 contains 16 residues. The germline V and J ends were trimmed by 4 bases and 4 bases, with 18 bases remaining between them.